A single sample gave rise to the 20 T cell receptor beta chains below, sequenced in a study of T-cell reconstitution after alpha-beta-depleted transplantation in children. This sample's TCRbeta library carried unique molecular identifier barcodes. TCRdb reanalysed the PCR reads using MiXCR and keeps one entry per CDR3 protein. The repertoire consists of approximately 240,000 distinct CDR3 sequences, with about 9.2% occurring once and the leading ten covering approximately 6.2%. The sequences come from PBMCs from the stem cell graft donor, collected from the stem cell graft. Receptors originate from a human donor who donated a stem cell graft to a child with acute lymphoblastic leukemia.

V usage is TRBV5-4 and J usage is TRBJ1-5; a weak D match, TRBD1 (5 bases). Looked up from germline, CDR1 is SGHNT and CDR2 is YYREEE (reference sequence). The CDR3 is 14 residues long. With 4 bases removed from V and 5 bases from J, the gap between germline ends came to 13 bases. CDR3 region: CASSVQGYDQPQHF. CDR3 coding DNA: TGTGCCAGCAGCGTCCAGGGATACGATCAGCCCCAGCATTTT. Filled out from reference TRBV5-4 and TRBJ1-5, the complete variable domain reads ETGVTQSPTHLIKTRGQQVTLRCSSQSGHNTVSWYQQALGQGPQFIFQYYREEENGRGNFPPRFSGLQFPNYSSELNVNALELDDSALYLCASSVQGYDQPQHFGDGTRLSIL.

This clonotype came up a few times. This chain uses TRBV3-1 with TRBJ1-5; D is undetermined. Per the germline V gene, CDR1 is LGHDT and CDR2 is YNNKEL (reference sequence). The CDR3 consists of 15 residues. V was pared by 4 bases and J by 1 base, with 11 bases between. The CDR3 nucleotides are TGTGCCAGCAGCCCGGTCTTAGGGAGCAATCAGCCCCAGCATTTT. Residues: CASSPVLGSNQPQHF.

The rearrangement links TRBV4-2 to TRBJ2-6; possibly TRBD1 or TRBD2 for D (5 bases each). Germline lookup yields CDR1 LGHNA and CDR2 YNFKEQ. V dropped 2 bases and J dropped 0 bases, with 20 bases sitting between them. CDR3 size: 20 residues. The CDR3 region has the DNA TGTGCCAGCAGCCAAATTCCGGGACCGCCTACAAGCTCTGGGGCCAACGTCCTGACTTTC. Translated, it gives CASSQIPGPPTSSGANVLTF.

This clonotype was seen just once. A much larger clone differs from this one at a single base, so this may be a read error. The V and J genes are TRBV5-1 and TRBJ1-2; no firm D call. The germline gives CDR1 SGHRS, CDR2 YFSETQ. The CDR3 is 14 residues long. The CDR3 region is CASSPLNQNYGYNF. The CDR3 nucleotides are TGCGCCAGCAGCCCCCTGAACCAAAACTATGGCTACAACTTC.

The CDR3 loop is CASSDNRGQWQDEQFF. The DNA of the CDR3 is TGTGCCAGCAGTGATAACAGGGGGCAGTGGCAGGATGAGCAGTTCTTC. The chain employs TRBV5-6 and TRBJ2-1; the match to TRBD1 covers 9 bases. This CDR3 region has 16 residues. V shed 5 bases, J shed 8 bases, and the junction held 14 bases outside the gene matches. Germline assignment: CDR1 SGHDT and CDR2 YYEEEE.

At least ten counts were recorded for this clonotype. The genes are TRBV12-3 or TRBV12-4 and TRBJ2-1; D might be TRBD1 (5 bases). V dropped 6 bases and J dropped 4 bases, with 7 bases sitting between them. This CDR3 spans 12 amino acids. CDR3 sequence: CASSRQYNEQFF. Written as DNA, the CDR3 is TGTGCCAGCAGCAGACAGTACAATGAGCAGTTCTTC.

This clonotype was picked up many times. V gene TRBV19 combines with J gene TRBJ1-5, with unresolved D. Per the germline V gene, CDR1 is LNHDA and CDR2 is SQIVND (reference sequence). The V and J ends lost 3 bases and 6 bases respectively, with 12 bases between them. The CDR3 extends over 14 amino acids. CDR3 DNA: TGTGCCAGTAGTATGCCCCCCCCATTTCAGCCCCAGCATTTT. Its protein product is CASSMPPPFQPQHF.

Many counts were recorded for this clonotype. The chain couples TRBV25-1 to TRBJ2-7; D remains ambiguous. The CDR3 extends over 13 amino acids. Germline V gene data show CDR1 as MGHDK and CDR2 as SYGVNS. The V and J ends lost 2 bases and 4 bases respectively, with 9 bases between them. The CDR3 coding sequence is TGTGCCAGCAGTGAAAACACCCAGTACGAGCAGTACTTC. As protein: CASSENTQYEQYF.

There are many counts of this clonotype. The rearrangement links TRBV15 to TRBJ2-1; D gene ambiguous. V lost 3 bases, J lost 5 bases, and 14 bases lay in between. The CDR3 has 15 residues. Looked up from germline, CDR1 is LNHNV and CDR2 is YYDKDF (reference sequence). As DNA, the CDR3 is TGTGCCACCAGCAGCCCTAGGAGCGCTGACAATGAGCAGTTCTTC. Protein: CATSSPRSADNEQFF.

The genes are TRBV24-1 and TRBJ2-2; D may be TRBD2 (6 bases). V dropped 9 bases and J dropped 5 bases, with 12 bases sitting between them. Germline V CDR1 and CDR2: KGHDR, SFDVKD. The CDR3 is 13 residues long. The CDR3 region has the DNA TGTGCCACCGGGGGGATGGGAACCGGGGAGCTGTTTTTT. Translating gives CATGGMGTGELFF.

The CDR3 DNA is TGCGCCAGCAGTCAGGGACTATCCGATACGCAGTATTTT. Its translation is CASSQGLSDTQYF. The V call is TRBV23-1, the J call TRBJ2-3, with 7 nucleotides matching TRBD2. TRBV23-1 is flagged as an ORF with uncertain function. The CDR3 length is 13 residues. Losses at the gene ends were 3 bases for V and 6 bases for J; bases not matched to a gene: 3.

This sequence joins TRBV6-5 and TRBJ2-1; 7 bases are a match to TRBD1. Germline V gene lookup returns CDR1 MNHEY and CDR2 SVGAGI. The CDR3 spans 15 residues. V trimming: 2 bases; J trimming: 8 bases; junction bases outside the gene matches: 9. The CDR3 reads CASSYGSGGSYEQFF. The CDR3 coding sequence is TGTGCCAGCAGTTACGGCTCAGGGGGTAGTTATGAGCAGTTCTTC.

This clonotype was seen at least ten times. The chain carries TRBV15 and TRBJ1-2; D might be TRBD1 (5 bases). This CDR3 has 15 residues. V shed 1 base and J shed 0 bases, with 9 bases lying between them. Per germline, CDR1 LNHNV and CDR2 YYDKDF (reference sequence). Here the CDR3 reads CATSRAGMANYGYTF. Here the CDR3 DNA reads TGTGCCACCAGCAGAGCAGGGATGGCTAACTATGGCTACACCTTC.

This clonotype was counted a few times. This chain joins TRBV9 and TRBJ1-3, with 9 bases identical to TRBD1. Germline V gene sequence: CDR1 SGDLS, CDR2 YYNGEE. V trimming: 3 bases; J trimming: 1 base; junction bases outside the gene matches: 5. This CDR3 contains 16 residues. In nucleotides, the CDR3 is TGTGCCAGCAGCGCCTCCGGGACAGGGTCTGGAAACACCATATATTTT. It is translated as CASSASGTGSGNTIYF.

The chain joins TRBV12-3 or TRBV12-4 to TRBJ2-4; D is unresolved. This CDR3 is 18 amino acids long. Trimming left V 3 bases short and J 0 bases short, with 18 bases between. CDR3 nucleotides: TGTGCCAGCAGTTTCTCCTCATCAAAGATTCTAGCCAAAAACATTCAGTACTTC. Translated: CASSFSSSKILAKNIQYF.

The V and J genes are TRBV3-1 and TRBJ2-3; 12 bases fit TRBD2. Unmatched junction bases numbered 8, after V lost 4 bases and J lost 3 bases. The CDR3 spans 17 residues. Germline V gives CDR1 LGHDT, CDR2 YNNKEL (reference sequence). The CDR3 bases are TGTGCCAGCAGCCCCTGGACTAGCGGGGACTTGACAGATACGCAGTATTTT. This sequence encodes CASSPWTSGDLTDTQYF.

This clonotype was counted many times. The chain carries TRBV10-1 and TRBJ2-7; D unclear. This CDR3 has 14 amino acids. V shed 3 bases and J shed 6 bases, with 15 bases lying between them. CDR1 is WNHNN, CDR2 SYGVQD, per germline (reference sequence). CDR3 sequence (DNA): TGCGCCAGCAGTGACGCCCGAGGTATAGGCGAGCAGTACTTC. It translates to CASSDARGIGEQYF.

This clonotype was recorded at least ten times. The gene calls are TRBV3-1 and TRBJ2-5; D might be TRBD2 (5 bases). The germline CDR1 and CDR2 sequences are LGHDT and YNNKEL (reference sequence). CDR3 length equals 16 residues. Trimming shortened V by 0 bases and J by 1 base, and 12 bases separated the two germline ends. The CDR3, as DNA: TGTGCCAGCAGCCAAGAGAAGGACTGGTTCCAAGAGACCCAGTACTTC. Amino acids: CASSQEKDWFQETQYF.

This clonotype was seen repeatedly, ten times or more. The chain is built from TRBV4-1 and TRBJ1-1; D gene ambiguous. The germline CDR1 and CDR2 sequences are MGHRA and YSYEKL. V shed 1 base and J shed 0 bases, with 9 bases lying between them. There are 15 residues in the CDR3. The CDR3 spells CASSQAGLLNTEAFF. Here the CDR3 DNA reads TGCGCCAGCAGCCAAGCCGGACTGCTGAACACTGAAGCTTTCTTT.

This clonotype was detected ten times or more. The chain combines TRBV6-2 or TRBV6-3 with TRBJ2-7; D not resolved. The CDR3 is made up of 13 amino acids. V was pared by 4 bases and J by 2 bases, with 9 bases between. The germline V gene encodes CDR1 MNHEY and CDR2 SVGEGT. CDR3 region: CASSSVGAYEQYF. The CDR3 nucleotides read TGTGCCAGCAGTTCAGTTGGGGCCTACGAGCAGTACTTC.